These 2 T cell receptor beta chains share one sample of origin, sequenced in a study of PD-L1 blockade in urothelial cancer. Repertoires were generated with immunoSEQ multiplex PCR, while TCRdb's copy carries only in-frame clones and drops some. The data hold 75,000 to 95,000 clones, with over 90% observed a single time. The source was PBMCs, collected around atezolizumab (anti-PD-L1) treatment. These receptors were collected from a man in his sixties with urothelial cancer.

The chain couples TRBV5-1 to TRBJ2-3; 9 bases are a match to TRBD2. In germline, CDR1 is SGHRS, CDR2 YFSETQ. There are 15 residues in the CDR3. After removal of 2 bases from V and 5 bases from J, the junction contained 6 bases not matched to a gene. DNA of the CDR3: TGCGCCAGCAGCTTAGCGGGAGGTTCAGAAGATACGCAGTATTTT. Translated: CASSLAGGSEDTQYF.

The rearrangement joins TRBV7-2 to TRBJ1-5, with TRBD1 as a possible D gene (6 bases). V was clipped by 8 bases and J by 2 bases, with 19 bases between them. Germline V gene sequence: CDR1 SGHTA, CDR2 FQGNSA. This CDR3 contains 16 residues. As DNA, the CDR3 is TGTGCCAGCCACCTTGGGGGCACTCGGGGCAATCAGCCCCAGCATTTT. It codes for CASHLGGTRGNQPQHF. The entire variable domain, with the rest obtained from reference TRBV7-2 and TRBJ1-5, is as follows: GAGVSQSPSNKVTEKGKDVELRCDPISGHTALYWYRQSLGQGLEFLIYFQGNSAPDKSGLPSDRFSAERTGGSVSTLTIQRTQQEDSAVYLCASHLGGTRGNQPQHFGDGTRLSIL.